This T cell receptor beta chain was profiled in a study of blood T cell repertoires in COVID-19. As for the study in general: The study drew acute and convalescent COVID-19 samples from the United States, Italy and Spain.

Authors' methods: Nucleated cell counts were estimated from reference gene primer amplification. TCRdb's table, derived via immunoSEQ multiplex PCR, lists solely in-frame clones and lacks some. V, J and clone size are taken as reported in that table, and D and trimming were inferred from the DNA itself. The sample includes fewer than 250,000 clones, 83% of them seen just once. The CDR3 runs 12 residues. Germline CDR1 and CDR2: SGHTA and FQGNSA. Trimming took 3 bases from V and 10 from J, leaving 12 bases between them. Participants, roughly 18 to 100 years old, spanned under 30 US areas. Each exposed participant met a COVID-19 case in the 2 weeks preceding study entry.

The sample was PBMCs or T cells enriched from blood (not recorded which). This receptor was taken from a woman between 40 and 50 years old who had been exposed to COVID-19. The gene calls are TRBV7-2 and TRBJ2-5; D perhaps matches TRBD1 (6 bases). CDR3 DNA sequence: TGTGCCAGCAGCTTTGGGACAACGGGCCAGTACTTC. It yields the protein CASSFGTTGQYF.